The 29 T cell receptor beta chains listed next were all sequenced from one sample in a study of cytomegalovirus exposure and HLA in healthy donors. The PCR was carried out with 60 Vbeta primers and 13 Jbeta primers. Produced via immunoSEQ multiplex PCR; TCRdb's table is partial and in-frame only. The sample shows 150,000 to 200,000 clones, 82% of them seen only once. Sequences were obtained from PBMCs. Every receptor here comes from a male donor in good health and CMV-seropositive.

V is TRBV11-2 and J is TRBJ2-2; D remains ambiguous. The CDR3 has 12 residues. Germline values: CDR1 SGHAT, CDR2 FQNNGV. V was clipped by 8 bases and J by 3 bases, with 7 bases between them. CDR3 sequence reads: CASYSYTGELFF. As DNA, the CDR3 is TGTGCCAGCTATAGTTACACCGGGGAGCTGTTTTTT. Supplemented by reference TRBV11-2 and TRBJ2-2, the full variable domain reads EAGVAQSPRYKIIEKRQSVAFWCNPISGHATLYWYQQILGQGPKLLIQFQNNGVVDDSQLPKDRFSAERLKGVDSTLKIQPAKLEDSAVYLCASYSYTGELFFGEGSRLTVL.

The chain couples TRBV30 to TRBJ2-7; 7 nucleotides align to TRBD2. The trim removed 0 bases at V and 0 bases at J, leaving 11 bases unmatched. This CDR3 region has 17 residues. Germline CDR1 is GTSNPN and CDR2 is SVGIG (reference sequence). The DNA of the CDR3 is TGTGCCTGGAGTGTCCCCCGATTAGCGGGCTACTCCTACGAGCAGTACTTC. This gives the protein CAWSVPRLAGYSYEQYF.

The chain has TRBV19 and TRBJ2-3; a weak D match, TRBD2 (6 bases). The length of the CDR3 is 14 residues. CDR1 and CDR2 (germline): LNHDA, SQIVND (reference sequence). With 7 bases removed from V and 4 bases from J, the gap between germline ends came to 15 bases. The CDR3 sequence is CASKGAGPPDTQYF. CDR3 DNA: TGTGCCAGTAAGGGAGCGGGCCCCCCAGATACGCAGTATTTT.

V and J are TRBV4-3 and TRBJ2-1; D is unresolved. CDR1 and CDR2 from the germline V gene are LGHNA and YSLEER. Trimming took 1 base from V and 8 from J, leaving 3 bases between them. This CDR3 has 11 residues. The CDR3 nucleotides read TGCGCCAGCAGCCAAGCTCATGAGCAGTTCTTC. Translating gives CASSQAHEQFF.

This sequence joins TRBV5-6 and TRBJ2-7; 13 nucleotides align to TRBD2. Unmatched junction bases numbered 4, after V lost 4 bases and J lost 3 bases. From germline, CDR1 is SGHDT and CDR2 YYEEEE. The CDR3 runs to 15 residues. The CDR3 loop reads CASSLRTSGGYEQYF. CDR3 DNA: TGTGCCAGCAGCCTGCGGACTAGCGGGGGCTACGAGCAGTACTTC.

This clone was seen just once. The chain joins TRBV11-2 to TRBJ2-7, with 10 bases fitting TRBD2. V lost 4 bases to trimming and J lost 1 base; unmatched junction nucleotides: 7. The CDR3 is 16 amino acids. Germline-derived CDR1 and CDR2 are SGHAT and FQNNGV. CDR3 amino acids: CASSSLAGGISYEQYF. CDR3 in DNA: TGTGCCAGCAGCTCGTTAGCGGGAGGTATATCCTACGAGCAGTACTTC.

The CDR3 region is CASSGGGTDTQYF. CDR3 DNA sequence: TGTGCCAGCAGCGGGGGGGGCACAGATACGCAGTATTTT. The chain couples TRBV11-3 to TRBJ2-3; 7 nucleotides align to TRBD2. CDR1 is SGHNT and CDR2 is YENEEA in the germline V gene. CDR3 length: 13 amino acids. Trimming cost V 5 bases and J 1 base; bases outside gene matches: 0.

The chain links TRBV5-5 to TRBJ2-3; the match to TRBD2 covers 9 bases. V shed 4 bases, J shed 6 bases, and the junction held 12 bases outside the gene matches. This CDR3 is built from 16 residues. Germline-derived CDR1 and CDR2 are SGHKS and YYEKEE (reference sequence). The CDR3 here is CASSGGFLAGFDTQYF. For the CDR3, the DNA is TGTGCCAGCAGCGGGGGATTCCTAGCGGGATTCGATACGCAGTATTTT.

The chain is built from TRBV11-2 and TRBJ2-1, with TRBD1 matching over 10 bases. There are 17 residues in the CDR3. The V gene's germline CDR1 is SGHAT and CDR2 FQNNGV. With 1 base clipped from V and 4 bases from J, the junction kept 7 bases outside the gene matches. The CDR3: CASSLAGDRGLYNEQFF. The CDR3 bases are TGTGCCAGCAGCTTAGCAGGCGACAGGGGGCTATACAATGAGCAGTTCTTC.

This clone was found a few times. The chain employs TRBV5-1 and TRBJ1-1, with 8 bases fitting TRBD1. The CDR3 extends over 15 amino acids. The germline V gene encodes CDR1 SGHRS and CDR2 YFSETQ. V was clipped by 4 bases and J by 1 base; unmatched bases: 6. The CDR3 bases are TGCGCCAGCAGCATTACCGGGACAGGGAACACTGAAGCTTTCTTT. Amino acids: CASSITGTGNTEAFF.

This chain joins TRBV11-2 and TRBJ1-5, with D maybe TRBD1 (5 bases). V was clipped by 2 bases and J by 5 bases, with 10 bases between them. CDR3 size: 14 residues. Germline CDR1 and CDR2: SGHAT and FQNNGV. The DNA for the CDR3 is TGTGCCAGCAGCTTATGGGGCGGAGATCAGCCCCAGCATTTT. It is translated as CASSLWGGDQPQHF.

The chain combines TRBV7-9 with TRBJ1-2, with D tentatively TRBD1 (5 bases). The length of the CDR3 is 13 residues. With 3 bases removed from V and 5 bases from J, the gap between germline ends came to 10 bases. Germline CDR1 and CDR2: SEHNR and FQNEAQ (reference sequence). The CDR3 spells CASSFDTGYGYTF. CDR3 bases: TGTGCCAGCAGCTTCGATACAGGTTATGGCTACACCTTC.

V is TRBV6-4 and J is TRBJ2-6; no firm D call. Germline CDR1 reads MRHNA; CDR2 reads SNTAGT. The CDR3 consists of 15 residues. Trimming left V 2 bases short and J 0 bases short, with 5 bases between. For the CDR3, the DNA is TGTGCCAGCAGTGACCGACACTCTGGGGCCAACGTCCTGACTTTC. Translation: CASSDRHSGANVLTF.

This chain connects TRBV10-3 to TRBJ2-3, with 11 nucleotides matching TRBD1. Germline loops: CDR1 ENHRY, CDR2 SYGVKD. The CDR3 runs to 15 residues. V lost 4 bases to trimming and J lost 5 bases; unmatched junction nucleotides: 5. The CDR3 protein is CAISGTGGAGDTQYF. CDR3 sequence (DNA): TGTGCCATCAGTGGGACAGGGGGCGCCGGAGATACGCAGTATTTT.

The genes are TRBV9 and TRBJ2-3; weak D call: TRBD2 (5 bases). The germline V gene has CDR1 SGDLS and CDR2 YYNGEE. The CDR3 has 16 residues. The germline V and J ends were trimmed by 7 bases and 10 bases, with 28 bases remaining between them. The CDR3 DNA is TGTGCCAGCTCAGAGGGATCTCTAGGCCTGAGAGTTGCGCAGTATTTT. It encodes CASSEGSLGLRVAQYF.

The chain links TRBV7-9 to TRBJ2-1; 7 bases are shared with TRBD2. J was trimmed by 10 bases and V by 4 bases; bases with no gene match: 10. The CDR3 sequence is 14 residues long. Germline V lookup: CDR1 SEHNR, CDR2 FQNEAQ (reference sequence). The DNA of the CDR3 is TGTGCCAGCAGCTGGGAGGGGCCCCACAGGGAGCAGTTCTTC. This gives the protein CASSWEGPHREQFF.

In the case of this clone: Other DNA variants within this sample encode the same CDR3. This chain connects TRBV28 to TRBJ2-5; 8 bases map to TRBD2. V lost 3 bases and J lost 5; bases outside the gene matches: 5. CDR3 length: 14 residues. Germline CDR1 reads MDHEN; CDR2 reads SYDVKM. The CDR3 loop is CASSFTGGRETQYF. CDR3 coding DNA: TGTGCCAGCAGTTTTACGGGAGGGCGGGAGACCCAGTACTTC.

The gene calls are TRBV25-1 and TRBJ1-6; D is undetermined. Trimming left V 6 bases short and J 3 bases short, with 9 bases between. Germline-derived CDR1 and CDR2 are MGHDK and SYGVNS. This CDR3 region has 14 residues. DNA for the CDR3: TGTGCCAGCAGACCAGGCCTCTATAATTCACCCCTCCACTTT. This translates into CASRPGLYNSPLHF.

The V and J genes are TRBV9 and TRBJ2-2; a weak D match, TRBD2 (7 bases). From germline, CDR1 is SGDLS and CDR2 YYNGEE. V was clipped by 0 bases and J by 6 bases, with 9 bases between them. This CDR3 is 14 amino acids long. CDR3 coding DNA: TGTGCCAGCAGCGTAGTGGGGGGGCCCGGGGAGCTGTTTTTT. Protein product: CASSVVGGPGELFF.

This rearrangement joins TRBV5-5 to TRBJ2-7; TRBD1 matches at 8 bases. V shed 3 bases and J 5 bases; nucleotides not matched to a gene: 4. This CDR3 is built from 13 residues. CDR1 and CDR2 (germline): SGHKS, YYEKEE (reference sequence). CDR3 loop: CASSWDRLDEQYF. CDR3 DNA sequence: TGTGCCAGCAGCTGGGACAGGCTGGACGAGCAGTACTTC.

The chain couples TRBV29-1 to TRBJ2-2; 11 bases fit TRBD2. Looked up from germline, CDR1 is SQVTM and CDR2 is ANQGSEA. CDR3 length: 14 amino acids. The trim removed 4 bases at V and 7 bases at J, leaving 5 bases unmatched. The CDR3 DNA is TGCAGCGTTGTAGCGGGAGGGCCCGACGGGGAGCTGTTTTTT. This translates into CSVVAGGPDGELFF.

Remarks on this clone: One junction end disagrees with the germline gene, perhaps due to a read error. The V gene is TRBV15, the J gene TRBJ2-5; the match to TRBD1 covers 7 bases. The CDR3 has 14 amino acids. Germline CDR1 LNHNV, CDR2 YYDKDF (reference sequence). The CDR3 sequence is CATSRDRAEETQYF. The CDR3 bases are TGTGCCACCAGCCGAGACAGGGCCGAAGAGACCCAGTACTTC. The variable domain in full, completed from reference TRBV15 and TRBJ2-5, reads DAMVIQNPRYQVTQFGKPVTLSCSQTLNHNVMYWYQQKSSQAPKLLFHYYDKDFNNEADTPDNFQSRRPNTSFCFLDIRSPGLGDTAMYLCATSRDRAEETQYFGPGTRLLVL.

The chain has TRBV6-5 and TRBJ2-6, with unresolved D. Per germline, CDR1 MNHEY and CDR2 SVGAGI. Trimming removed 0 bases from V and 3 bases from J, with 6 bases in between. This CDR3 comprises 15 residues. CDR3 protein: CASSYSFGGANVLTF. In DNA, the CDR3 is TGTGCCAGCAGTTACTCATTCGGTGGGGCCAACGTCCTGACTTTC.

The V gene is TRBV5-6, the J gene TRBJ2-1; a possible D gene is TRBD2 (6 bases). The germline V and J ends were trimmed by 6 bases and 7 bases, with 20 bases remaining between them. The CDR3 has 15 residues. Germline loops: CDR1 SGHDT, CDR2 YYEEEE. Here the CDR3 DNA reads TGTGCCAGCACGGTACTCGGGACTCCGAGGAATGAGCAGTTCTTC. Encoded protein: CASTVLGTPRNEQFF.

This chain uses TRBV5-6 with TRBJ1-5; D is unresolved. Germline V CDR1 and CDR2: SGHDT, YYEEEE. The CDR3 extends over 15 amino acids. The V and J ends lost 1 base and 5 bases respectively, with 13 bases between them. CDR3: CASSLWGGRDQPQHF. The CDR3 nucleotides are TGTGCCAGCAGCTTGTGGGGAGGGCGGGATCAGCCCCAGCATTTT.

The V and J genes are TRBV28 and TRBJ2-5; 9 bases map to TRBD1. Germline loops: CDR1 MDHEN, CDR2 SYDVKM. There are 14 residues in the CDR3. The J segment lost 3 bases and the V segment lost 3 bases, leaving 2 bases of the junction unmatched. CDR3 sequence: CASSFGDREETQYF. The CDR3 bases are TGTGCCAGCAGTTTTGGGGACAGGGAAGAGACCCAGTACTTC.

The rearrangement joins TRBV6-6 to TRBJ1-1; 9 nucleotides line up with TRBD1. The CDR3 is 14 residues long. V was clipped by 2 bases and J by 5 bases; unmatched bases: 3. Germline loops: CDR1 MNHNY, CDR2 SVGAGI (reference sequence). CDR3 sequence (DNA): TGTGCCAGCAGTTACACTGGGACAGGGACTGAAGCTTTCTTT. Translating gives CASSYTGTGTEAFF.

V and J are TRBV11-3 and TRBJ2-7; 9 bases fit TRBD1. CDR1 is SGHNT and CDR2 is YENEEA in the germline V gene. This CDR3 has 17 residues. The ends lost 5 bases at V and 6 bases at J; junction bases unmatched: 17. As DNA, the CDR3 is TGTGCCAGCAGCCAGACAGAGGCGGACAGGGGCTTCCGCGAGCAGTACTTC. This gives the protein CASSQTEADRGFREQYF.

This rearrangement joins TRBV4-3 to TRBJ1-3, with 7 bases matching TRBD1. CDR1 and CDR2 from the germline V gene are LGHNA and YSLEER. The V and J ends lost 4 bases and 4 bases, in that order; junction bases with no gene match: 10. The CDR3 is made up of 16 amino acids. For the CDR3, the DNA is TGCGCCAGCAGCCGAGGGGTACAGGGGTCAGGAAACACCATATATTTT. Translating gives CASSRGVQGSGNTIYF.